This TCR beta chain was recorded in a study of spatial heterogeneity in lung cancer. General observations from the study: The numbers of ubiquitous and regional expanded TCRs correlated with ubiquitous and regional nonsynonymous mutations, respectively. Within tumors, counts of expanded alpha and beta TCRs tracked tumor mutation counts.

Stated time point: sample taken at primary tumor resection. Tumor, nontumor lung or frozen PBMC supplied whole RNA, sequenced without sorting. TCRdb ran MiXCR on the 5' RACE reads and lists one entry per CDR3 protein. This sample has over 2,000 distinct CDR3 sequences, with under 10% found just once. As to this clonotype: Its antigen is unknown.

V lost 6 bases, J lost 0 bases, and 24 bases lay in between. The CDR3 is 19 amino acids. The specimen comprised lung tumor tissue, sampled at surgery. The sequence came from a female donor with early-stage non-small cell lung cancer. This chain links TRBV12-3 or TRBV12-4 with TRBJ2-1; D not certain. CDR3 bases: TGTGCCAGCAGACCCGGGTCAAAGACGATAAAAACCTCCTACAATGAGCAGTTCTTC. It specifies CASRPGSKTIKTSYNEQFF.